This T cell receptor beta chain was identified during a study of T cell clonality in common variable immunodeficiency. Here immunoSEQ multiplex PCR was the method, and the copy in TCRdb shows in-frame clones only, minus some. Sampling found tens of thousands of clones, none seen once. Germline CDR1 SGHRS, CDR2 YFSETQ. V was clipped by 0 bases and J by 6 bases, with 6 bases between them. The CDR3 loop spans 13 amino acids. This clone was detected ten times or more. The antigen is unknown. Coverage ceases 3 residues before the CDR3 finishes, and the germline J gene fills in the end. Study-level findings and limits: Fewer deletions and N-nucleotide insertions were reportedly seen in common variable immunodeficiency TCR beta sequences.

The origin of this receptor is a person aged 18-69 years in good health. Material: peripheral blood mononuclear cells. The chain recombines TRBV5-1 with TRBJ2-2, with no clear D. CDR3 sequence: CASSLEGPGELFF. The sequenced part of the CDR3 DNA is TGCGCCAGCAGCTTGGAAGGGCCCGGGGAG.